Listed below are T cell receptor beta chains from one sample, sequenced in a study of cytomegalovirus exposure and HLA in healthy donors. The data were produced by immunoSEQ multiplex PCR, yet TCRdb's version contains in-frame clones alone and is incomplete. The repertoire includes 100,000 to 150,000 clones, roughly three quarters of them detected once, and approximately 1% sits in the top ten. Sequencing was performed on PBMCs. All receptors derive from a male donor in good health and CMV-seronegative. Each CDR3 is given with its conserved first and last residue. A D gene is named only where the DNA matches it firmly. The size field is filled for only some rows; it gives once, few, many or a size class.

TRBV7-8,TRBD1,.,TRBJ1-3,CASSPGQVTGNTIYF,TGTGCCAGCAGCCCGGGACAGGTCACTGGAAACACCATATATTTT
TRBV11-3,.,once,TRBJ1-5,CASSLTGNQPQHF,TGTGCCAGCAGTCTCACCGGGAATCAGCCCCAGCATTTT
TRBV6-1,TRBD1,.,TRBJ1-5,CASSALQGARQPQHF,TGTGCCAGCAGCGCCCTACAGGGGGCGCGACAGCCCCAGCATTTT
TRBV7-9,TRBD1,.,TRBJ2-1,CASSGRQGRSYNEQFF,TGTGCCAGCAGCGGACGACAGGGGCGGTCCTACAATGAGCAGTTCTTC
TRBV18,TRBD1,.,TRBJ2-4,CASSPKDRDKDIQYF,TGTGCCAGCTCGCCGAAGGACAGGGATAAGGACATTCAGTACTTC
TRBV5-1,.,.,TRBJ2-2,CASSLEAGLNTGELFF,TGCGCCAGCAGCTTGGAGGCGGGTTTGAACACCGGGGAGCTGTTTTTT
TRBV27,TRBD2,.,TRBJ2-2,CASSPSGWRGGPDGELFF,TGTGCCAGCAGTCCCTCGGGATGGCGGGGGGGCCCCGACGGGGAGCTGTTTTTT
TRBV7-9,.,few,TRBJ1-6,CASSLGTSNSPLHF,TGTGCCAGCAGCTTAGGGACAAGTAATTCACCCCTCCACTTT
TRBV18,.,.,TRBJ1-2,CASSPETGNYGYTF,TGTGCCAGCTCACCGGAGACAGGAAACTATGGCTACACCTTC
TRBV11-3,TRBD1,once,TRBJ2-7,CASSLETGGYLREQYF,TGTGCCAGCAGCTTAGAGACAGGGGGCTACTTGAGGGAGCAGTACTTC
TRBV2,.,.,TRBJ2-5,CASRDDRSGTQYF,TGTGCCAGCAGAGACGACAGGTCGGGTACCCAGTACTTC
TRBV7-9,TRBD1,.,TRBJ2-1,CASSRRTGRSYNEQFF,TGTGCCAGCAGCCGACGGACAGGGAGATCCTACAATGAGCAGTTCTTC
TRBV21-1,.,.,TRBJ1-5,CASSKGPGRGQPQHF,TGTGCCAGCAGCAAGGGACCGGGGAGGGGGCAGCCCCAGCATTTT
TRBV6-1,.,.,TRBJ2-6,CASSATGPGSGANVLTF,TGTGCCAGCAGTGCGACAGGTCCCGGCTCTGGGGCCAACGTCCTGACTTTC
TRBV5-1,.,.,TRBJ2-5,CASSLSRETQYF,TGCGCCAGCAGCCTGTCCCGGGAGACCCAGTACTTC
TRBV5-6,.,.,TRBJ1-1,CASSLVGTTEAFF,TGTGCCAGCAGCTTGGTGGGGACAACTGAAGCTTTCTTT
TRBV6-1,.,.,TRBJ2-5,CASQKRVELETQYF,TGTGCCAGCCAGAAGAGGGTAGAGCTCGAGACCCAGTACTTC
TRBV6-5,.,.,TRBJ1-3,CASSYSRFSGNTIYF,TGTGCCAGCAGTTACTCGAGGTTCTCTGGAAACACCATATATTTT
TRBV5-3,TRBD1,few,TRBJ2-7,CARSLPGQGSNEQYF,TGTGCCAGAAGTTTGCCCGGACAGGGAAGCAACGAGCAGTACTTC
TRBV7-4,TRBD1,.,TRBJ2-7,CASSLALRDSSYEQYF,TGTGCCAGCAGCTTAGCGCTAAGGGACAGTTCCTACGAGCAGTACTTC
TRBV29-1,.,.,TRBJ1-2,CSVEDQGRGYGYTF,TGCAGCGTTGAAGATCAGGGCAGAGGCTATGGCTACACCTTC
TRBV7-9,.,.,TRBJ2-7,CASSFSSQQLTYEQYF,TGTGCCAGCAGCTTTAGTAGCCAACAACTCACCTACGAGCAGTACTTC
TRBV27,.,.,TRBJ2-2,CASSFLAENTGELFF,TGTGCCAGCAGCTTCCTGGCAGAGAACACCGGGGAGCTGTTTTTT
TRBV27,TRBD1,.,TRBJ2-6,CASSLDRGAGGANVLTF,TGTGCCAGCAGTTTGGACAGGGGTGCTGGTGGGGCCAACGTCCTGACTTTC
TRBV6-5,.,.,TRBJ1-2,CASSYSAGPYGYTF,TGTGCCAGCAGTTACTCGGCAGGGCCCTATGGCTACACCTTC
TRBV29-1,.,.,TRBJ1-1,CSVVWGSGNTEAFF,TGCAGCGTTGTTTGGGGTAGCGGGAACACTGAAGCTTTCTTT
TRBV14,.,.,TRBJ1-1,CASSQGVQGGEAFF,TGTGCCAGCAGCCAAGGGGTACAGGGCGGTGAAGCTTTCTTT
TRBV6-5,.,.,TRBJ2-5,CASSWGDEGTQYF,TGTGCCAGCAGTTGGGGAGATGAAGGGACCCAGTACTTC
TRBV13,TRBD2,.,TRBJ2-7,CASSFGRGVSYEQYF,TGTGCCAGCAGCTTTGGGCGGGGGGTATCCTACGAGCAGTACTTC
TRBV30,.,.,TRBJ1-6,CAWSDSYNSPLHF,TGTGCCTGGAGTGACAGTTATAATTCACCCCTCCACTTT
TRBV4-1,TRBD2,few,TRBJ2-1,CASSQTSVNEQFF,TGCGCCAGCAGCCAGACTAGCGTCAATGAGCAGTTCTTC